The present T cell receptor beta chain was sequenced within a study of blood T cells in healthy people across ages. Findings of the study overall: Observed TCR beta diversity per million T cells went down as age went up. This fall followed a roughly linear course with age.

Each individual donor underwent a draw of approximately 10 milliliters of peripheral blood. Each sample yielded at least 6 million isolated PBMCs. A remark on this clonotype: Its antigen is still unknown.

The CDR3 has 13 amino acids. Germline V gives CDR1 MNHNS, CDR2 SASEGT. The authors ran a second PCR of 7 to 11 cycles using a sample-barcoded 5' primer and a J-beta primer mix. Each TCR beta cDNA got a 12-nucleotide random molecular identifier. A single record per CDR3 protein comes from TCRdb applying MiXCR to the 5' RACE reads. Here the sample spans approximately 830,000 distinct CDR3 sequences, approximately 59% being singletons. This sequence was found in a man aged 25 to 40 in good health. The chain links TRBV6-1 to TRBJ2-4; TRBD1 is a possible D gene (5 bases). The J call may be mistaken, given a closer DNA end match to TRBJ2-7. The specimen was blood. CDR3 protein: CASSARERNEQYF. The DNA for the CDR3 is TGTGCCAGCAGTGCCAGGGAAAGGAACGAGCAGTACTTC.